The 23 T cell receptor beta chains given below trace back to one sample, sequenced in a study of T cells after yellow fever vaccination (dated by TCRdb to the late 2010s). To prepare the library, 5' RACE was applied. Sequencing used an Illumina HiSeq 2500. TCRdb's own reprocessing of the public reads used fastp at Q25 and MiXCR and kept productive beta chains. Records with the same CDR3 protein are collapsed into one entry carrying the most frequent genes and DNA. Here the sample has under 80,000 distinct CDR3 sequences; approximately 8% occur a single time. 35% to 40% of the sample comes from the top ten. The treatment or condition label corresponds to: live attenuated yellow fever vaccine strain. The sample here was CD8+ T cells sorted from PBMCs, taken 15 days after the yellow fever booster vaccination. Source of these receptors: a man aged 30 to 39 who received the YFV17D yellow fever vaccine.

This clonotype was counted many times. J is TRBJ2-7 and V is TRBV10-3, with 13 nucleotides matching TRBD2. V shed 4 bases and J 3 bases; nucleotides not matched to a gene: 3. The CDR3 is 15 amino acids. Germline CDR1 reads ENHRY; CDR2 reads SYGVKD. The CDR3 spells CAISVRTSGSYEQYF. DNA for the CDR3: TGTGCCATCAGTGTCCGGACTAGCGGGAGCTACGAGCAGTACTTC.

The chain links TRBV5-4 to TRBJ2-1, with 16 positions matching TRBD2. The junction had 10 bases not matched to a gene; V was cut back by 4 bases and J by 15 bases. CDR3 length: 15 amino acids. The germline gives CDR1 SGHNT, CDR2 YYREEE (reference sequence). CDR3 sequence: CASSPGTSGRETLFF. CDR3 sequence (DNA): TGTGCCAGCAGCCCAGGGACTAGCGGGAGGGAAACTCTGTTCTTC. The whole variable domain, filled in from reference TRBV5-4 and TRBJ2-1, reads ETGVTQSPTHLIKTRGQQVTLRCSSQSGHNTVSWYQQALGQGPQFIFQYYREEENGRGNFPPRFSGLQFPNYSSELNVNALELDDSALYLCASSPGTSGRETLFFGPGTRLTVL.

Ten or more counts support this clonotype. The chain links TRBV5-5 to TRBJ2-1; D might be TRBD2 (5 bases). Germline lookup yields CDR1 SGHKS and CDR2 YYEKEE (reference sequence). CDR3 size: 10 residues. V was shortened by 6 bases and J by 9 bases, with 7 bases between the two germline ends. CDR3 amino acids: CASIGVEQFF. The DNA of the CDR3 is TGTGCCAGCATCGGGGTTGAGCAGTTCTTC. The variable domain in full, with the rest retrieved from reference TRBV5-5 and TRBJ2-1, is DAGVTQSPTHLIKTRGQQVTLRCSPISGHKSVSWYQQVLGQGPQFIFQYYEKEERGRGNFPDRFSARQFPNYSSELNVNALLLGDSALYLCASIGVEQFFGPGTRLTVL.

This clonotype was recorded many times. J is TRBJ2-3 and V is TRBV11-2; the D call may be TRBD1 or TRBD2 (5 bases each). There are 16 residues in the CDR3. Germline V gene data show CDR1 as SGHAT and CDR2 as FQNNGV. The V end was cut by 3 bases, the J end by 0 bases, with 13 bases between. The CDR3 DNA reads TGTGCCAGCAGCTTTCCCGGGGCCGAGAGCACAGATACGCAGTATTTT. Its protein is CASSFPGAESTDTQYF.

In its sample, this clonotype was seen a few times. The chain uses TRBV30 and TRBJ2-3, with a possible D match to TRBD1 (6 bases). The germline V gene has CDR1 GTSNPN and CDR2 SVGIG (reference sequence). This CDR3 comprises 18 residues. Between the trimmed V and J ends, which lost 2 bases and 1 base, there was a span of 22 bases. In nucleotides, the CDR3 is TGTGCCTGGAGTACCCCGGGACGCAGGGGCTTTGGCACAGATACGCAGTATTTT. Amino acids: CAWSTPGRRGFGTDTQYF.

This chain connects TRBV7-9 to TRBJ1-1; D ambiguous. V was pared by 11 bases and J by 1 base, with 8 bases between. CDR1 is SEHNR, CDR2 FQNEAQ, per germline (reference sequence). The CDR3 covers 11 residues. The CDR3 DNA follows: TGTGCCCACCGGCAGAACACTGAAGCTTTCTTT. The encoded protein is CAHRQNTEAFF.

This clonotype has ten or more counts. For the CDR3, the DNA is TGTGCCAGCAGCCCAGGACAGGGGGGAGGCTACGAGCAGTACTTC. Amino acid sequence: CASSPGQGGGYEQYF. V usage is TRBV5-5 and J usage is TRBJ2-7; 10 bases line up with TRBD1. V shed 4 bases, J shed 3 bases, and the junction held 7 bases outside the gene matches. CDR3 length: 15 amino acids. Germline V gene sequence: CDR1 SGHKS, CDR2 YYEKEE (reference sequence).

This clonotype was counted at least ten times. The chain combines TRBV7-8 with TRBJ2-3; no reliable D call. The CDR3 sequence is 15 residues long. The germline CDR1 and CDR2 sequences are SGHVS and FQNEAQ. V was clipped by 4 bases and J by 6 bases, with 17 bases between them. In nucleotides, the CDR3 is TGTGCCAGCAGCTCCATTGGGTCAGCCACCGATACGCAGTATTTT. Protein sequence: CASSSIGSATDTQYF.

This chain links TRBV4-1 with TRBJ2-5; D is possibly TRBD2 (6 bases). CDR3 size: 15 residues. The germline V and J ends were trimmed by 1 base and 2 bases, with 11 bases remaining between them. Germline V CDR1 and CDR2: MGHRA, YSYEKL. CDR3 DNA: TGCGCCAGCAGCCAAGCGGGAGAGGCTCAAGAGACCCAGTACTTC. It encodes CASSQAGEAQETQYF.

This clonotype was seen more than once but under ten times. The V gene is TRBV7-9, the J gene TRBJ2-5; D not certain. V lost 5 bases, J lost 0 bases, and 10 bases lay in between. Germline V gene sequence: CDR1 SEHNR, CDR2 FQNEAQ (reference sequence). The CDR3 is 14 amino acids. Written as DNA, the CDR3 is TGTGCCAGCAGCCCAACAATTCACCAAGAGACCCAGTACTTC. It is translated as CASSPTIHQETQYF.

This clonotype was found a few times. The CDR3 region has the DNA TGTGCCAGCTCATCTCCACTAGCGGAACCCTCCTACGAGCAGTACTTC. Translating it yields CASSSPLAEPSYEQYF. The V gene is TRBV18, the J gene TRBJ2-7; 8 bases are shared with TRBD2. The germline V gene has CDR1 KGHSH and CDR2 LQKENI. The junction had 9 bases not matched to a gene; V was cut back by 5 bases and J by 0 bases. The CDR3 contains 16 residues.

This clonotype showed up many times. The chain combines TRBV3-1 with TRBJ2-1; 8 bases match TRBD2. The germline CDR1 and CDR2 sequences are LGHDT and YNNKEL (reference sequence). With 10 bases clipped from V and 3 bases from J, the junction kept 8 bases outside the gene matches. This CDR3 comprises 14 residues. CDR3 in amino acids: CATGVAGGYNEQFF. The DNA of the CDR3 is TGTGCCACCGGGGTGGCGGGGGGCTACAATGAGCAGTTCTTC.

In this sample, this clonotype turned up once. V gene TRBV2 combines with J gene TRBJ2-1; 12 nucleotides match TRBD2. V lost 7 bases to trimming and J lost 9 bases; unmatched junction nucleotides: 19. CDR1 SNHLY and CDR2 FYNNEI come from the germline V gene. CDR3 size: 18 residues. CDR3 nucleotide sequence: TGTGCCAGCAATGTGGGAGGGCTAGGACTAGCGGGAAGGGGTGAGCAGTTCTTC. Translation gives CASNVGGLGLAGRGEQFF.

In the case of this clonotype: With a much larger clone just one base away, this may be a read error. The V call is TRBV10-3, the J call TRBJ2-7; tentatively, D is TRBD1 (5 bases). This CDR3 contains 15 residues. The V gene lost 6 bases and the J gene lost 7 bases, with 22 bases spanning the gap. Germline V gives CDR1 ENHRY, CDR2 SYGVKD. This CDR3 is CAISGGGAGPGEQYF. In DNA, the CDR3 is TGTGCCATCAGCGGTGGTGGAGCAGGGCCTGGTGAGCAGTACTTC.

This clonotype has at least ten counts. The genes are TRBV20-1 and TRBJ1-1, with 7 positions matching TRBD1. CDR1 and CDR2 (germline): DFQATT, SNEGSKA (reference sequence). The CDR3 runs 14 residues. V lost 4 bases to trimming and J lost 5 bases; unmatched junction nucleotides: 10. CDR3 amino acids: CSAKREGARTEAFF. The DNA of the CDR3 is TGCAGTGCTAAGAGGGAGGGGGCGCGTACTGAAGCTTTCTTT.

The table lists this clonotype with many counts. V usage is TRBV27 and J usage is TRBJ2-7; tentatively, D is TRBD1 (6 bases). The CDR3 extends over 13 amino acids. Trimming removed 2 bases from V and 5 bases from J, with 10 bases in between. Per the germline V gene, CDR1 is MNHEY and CDR2 is SMNVEV (reference sequence). The DNA for the CDR3 is TGTGCCAGCAGTTTAAGTTCAGGGGACGAGCAGTACTTC. This encodes CASSLSSGDEQYF.

This clonotype was counted a few times. V is TRBV9 and J is TRBJ1-2, with TRBD1 matching over 9 bases. Per germline, CDR1 SGDLS and CDR2 YYNGEE. J lost 7 bases, V lost 3 bases, and 4 bases had no gene match. The CDR3 has 13 residues. CDR3 DNA sequence: TGTGCCAGCAGCGAAACAGGGGGCGGTGGCTACACCTTC. Translated: CASSETGGGGYTF.

The J gene is TRBJ2-6, the V gene TRBV7-6; D remains unclear. The CDR3 sequence is 15 residues long. The ends were cut back, 0 bases at V and 4 bases at J, with 7 bases in the middle. The germline V gene encodes CDR1 SGHVS and CDR2 FNYEAQ. This chain's CDR3 is CASSLARAGANVLTF. CDR3 DNA sequence: TGTGCCAGCAGCTTAGCTCGAGCGGGGGCCAACGTCCTGACTTTC.

In this sample, this clonotype turned up many times. V usage is TRBV29-1 and J usage is TRBJ2-2; 13 nucleotides align to TRBD2. CDR1 and CDR2 (germline): SQVTM, ANQGSEA. This CDR3 has 16 residues. J lost 7 bases, V lost 2 bases, and 7 bases had no gene match. The CDR3 region is CSVEPLAGGIDGELFF. Written as DNA, the CDR3 is TGCAGCGTTGAACCACTAGCGGGGGGGATTGACGGGGAGCTGTTTTTT.

This clonotype was seen repeatedly, ten times or more. V gene TRBV5-5 combines with J gene TRBJ1-1; D is undetermined. Germline V gene sequence: CDR1 SGHKS, CDR2 YYEKEE (reference sequence). The CDR3 spans 12 residues. V gave up 4 bases and J gave up 5 bases, with 9 bases separating them. CDR3 sequence: CASSEGATEAFF. The CDR3, as DNA: TGTGCCAGCAGCGAGGGTGCTACTGAAGCTTTCTTT.

There are many counts of this clonotype. This sequence joins TRBV11-2 and TRBJ2-7; unclear D gene. CDR1 and CDR2 (germline): SGHAT, FQNNGV. The CDR3 is 12 residues long. Trimming removed 5 bases from V and 5 bases from J, with 10 bases in between. CDR3 amino acids: CASSPQGNEQYF. The CDR3 DNA reads TGTGCCAGCAGCCCCCAAGGGAACGAGCAGTACTTC.

The chain has TRBV5-1 and TRBJ2-2, with 11 bases that match TRBD1. This CDR3 contains 17 residues. Trimming at V came to 4 bases and at J to 5 bases, leaving 10 bases not matched to a gene. Germline V lookup: CDR1 SGHRS, CDR2 YFSETQ. The CDR3 nucleotides read TGCGCCAGCAGCCCCCATGGACAGGGGGCATTTACCGGGGAGCTGTTTTTT. The encoded protein is CASSPHGQGAFTGELFF.

This clonotype was seen repeatedly, ten times or more. V is TRBV4-2 and J is TRBJ2-5, with 7 bases aligning to TRBD2. Per the germline V gene, CDR1 is LGHNA and CDR2 is YNFKEQ. This CDR3 is 16 amino acids long. Germline trimming cut 1 base from V and 3 bases from J; bases unmatched to any gene: 8. DNA of the CDR3: TGTGCCAGCAGCCAAGGGCCAGCGGGATCCGAAGAGACCCAGTACTTC. Its translation is CASSQGPAGSEETQYF.